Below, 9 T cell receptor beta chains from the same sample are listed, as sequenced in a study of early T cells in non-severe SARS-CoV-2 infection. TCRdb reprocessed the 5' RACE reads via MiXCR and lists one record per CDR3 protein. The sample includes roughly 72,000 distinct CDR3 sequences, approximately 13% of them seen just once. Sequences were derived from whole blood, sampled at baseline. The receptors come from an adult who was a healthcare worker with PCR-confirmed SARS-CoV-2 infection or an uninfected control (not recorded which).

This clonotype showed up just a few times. CDR3 DNA sequence: TGTGCCAGCAGCTTAGGTCGGACGCTAACGGATACGCAGTATTTT. Translation: CASSLGRTLTDTQYF. This chain connects TRBV7-9 to TRBJ2-3, with unresolved D. Germline V lookup: CDR1 SEHNR, CDR2 FQNEAQ (reference sequence). Trimming pared 1 base from V and 6 bases from J, leaving 14 bases between. The CDR3 has 15 residues.

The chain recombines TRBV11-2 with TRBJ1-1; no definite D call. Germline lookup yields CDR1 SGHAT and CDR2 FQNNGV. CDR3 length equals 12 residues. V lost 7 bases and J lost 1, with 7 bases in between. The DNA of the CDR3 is TGTGCCAGCAAACCGGGGAACACTGAAGCTTTCTTT. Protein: CASKPGNTEAFF.

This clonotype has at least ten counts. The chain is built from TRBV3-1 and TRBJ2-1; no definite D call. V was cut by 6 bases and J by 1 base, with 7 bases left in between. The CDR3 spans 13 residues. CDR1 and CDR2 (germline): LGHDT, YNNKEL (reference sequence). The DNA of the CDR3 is TGTGCCAGCAGTCGCTTATCCTACAATGAGCAGTTCTTC. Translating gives CASSRLSYNEQFF.

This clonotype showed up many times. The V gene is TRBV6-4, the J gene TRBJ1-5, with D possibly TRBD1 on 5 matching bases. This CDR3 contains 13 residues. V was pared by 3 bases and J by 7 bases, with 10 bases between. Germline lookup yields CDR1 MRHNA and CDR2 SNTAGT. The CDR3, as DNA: TGTGCCAGCAGTGAATGGGACGGGCAGCCCCAGCATTTT. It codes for CASSEWDGQPQHF.

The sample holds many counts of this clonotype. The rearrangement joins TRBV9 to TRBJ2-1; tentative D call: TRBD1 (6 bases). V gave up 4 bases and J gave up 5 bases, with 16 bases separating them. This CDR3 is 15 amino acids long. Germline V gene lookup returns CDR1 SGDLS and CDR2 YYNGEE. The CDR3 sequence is CASSSQGLSHNEQFF. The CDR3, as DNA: TGTGCCAGCAGCTCACAGGGTTTGAGCCACAATGAGCAGTTCTTC.

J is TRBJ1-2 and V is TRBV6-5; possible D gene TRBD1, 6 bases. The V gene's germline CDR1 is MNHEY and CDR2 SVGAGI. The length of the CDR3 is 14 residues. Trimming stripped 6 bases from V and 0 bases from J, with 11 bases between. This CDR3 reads CASRNQGTNYGYTF. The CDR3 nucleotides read TGTGCCAGCAGAAACCAGGGGACTAACTATGGCTACACCTTC.

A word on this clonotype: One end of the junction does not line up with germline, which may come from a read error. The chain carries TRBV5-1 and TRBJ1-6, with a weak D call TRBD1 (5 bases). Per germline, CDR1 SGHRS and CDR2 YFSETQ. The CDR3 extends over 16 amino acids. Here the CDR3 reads CASSLAVGASNSPLHF. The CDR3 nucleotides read TGCGCCAGCAGCTTGGCCGTCGGGGCCTCGAATTCACCCCTCCATTTT.

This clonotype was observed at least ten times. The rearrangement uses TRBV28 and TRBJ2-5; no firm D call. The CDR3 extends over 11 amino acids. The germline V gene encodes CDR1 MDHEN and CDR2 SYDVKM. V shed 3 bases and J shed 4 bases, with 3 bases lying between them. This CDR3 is CASSFVETQYF. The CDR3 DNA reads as TGTGCCAGCAGTTTTGTAGAGACCCAGTACTTC.

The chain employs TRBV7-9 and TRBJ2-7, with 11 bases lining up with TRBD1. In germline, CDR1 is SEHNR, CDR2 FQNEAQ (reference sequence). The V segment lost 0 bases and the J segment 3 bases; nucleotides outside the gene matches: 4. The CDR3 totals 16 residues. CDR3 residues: CASSLARGQGVYEQYF. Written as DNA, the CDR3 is TGTGCCAGCAGCTTAGCGCGGGGACAGGGGGTCTACGAGCAGTACTTC. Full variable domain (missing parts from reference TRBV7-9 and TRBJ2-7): DTGVSQNPRHKITKRGQNVTFRCDPISEHNRLYWYRQTLGQGPEFLTYFQNEAQLEKSRLLSDRFSAERPKGSFSTLEIQRTEQGDSAMYLCASSLARGQGVYEQYFGPGTRLTVT.